This TCR beta chain was captured by sequencing in a study of cytomegalovirus exposure and HLA in healthy donors (dated by TCRdb to the late 2010s). Describing the broader study: An earlier analysis of roughly 500 of the donors reported about 250 Gb of sequence data and some 120 million unique TCR beta sequences from about 179 million T cells. To study patterns of TCR occurrence, a later analysis re-analyzed previously published TCR beta repertoires from several hundred donors and added high-resolution HLA genotyping. The number of typed donors differed by locus: about 620-640 for A, B, C, DRB1 and DQB1; approximately 530 for DQA1; roughly 600 for DPA1; and around 450 for DPB1. The aim of the study was to test whether cataloging public T cell receptors could identify signatures of past pathogen exposure. In addition to the first cohort of hundreds of subjects, a separate validation cohort of 120 different subjects was used. Among some 410 genotyped donors of the cohort, an average of roughly 240,000 unique TCR beta nucleotide sequences were sequenced per donor, around 20% of them non-productive. A later genetic analysis took genome-wide SNP genotypes for about 55% of the 666 donors and used that subset as a discovery cohort. To predict cytomegalovirus infection status, the study brought together high-throughput TCR immunosequencing, statistical association of individual TCRs with disease status, and machine learning. To decide whether each TCR beta V gene segment behaved as functional or pseudogenic, an earlier analysis of 587 of the donors relied on high-throughput TCR beta sequencing. The later analysis used no new phenotypic data to find candidate immune exposures, relying instead on TCR beta sequences and their occurrence across donors. Donor age, sex, ethnicity and CMV serostatus were compiled together with the repertoire data. Five DR-DQ haplotypes were treated as single units for association and clustering because of strong linkage in the cohort. Using immunosequencing, the study profiled T cell repertoires from 500 to 800 subjects and related those repertoires to cytomegalovirus serostatus. HLA typing included class I and class II loci at four-digit resolution. Approximately 300 gigabases of sequencing data and approximately 92 million unique TCR sequences made up an early release that covered several hundred HLA-typed donors. All discovery cohort repertoires had been generated using a single sequencing platform. Among the roughly 410 genotyped donors, about 83% belonged to the genetic ancestry cluster associated with self-reported Caucasian donors.

The cohort consisted of some 670 healthy bone marrow donors. At the time of sampling, all cohort members were nominally healthy, though unrecorded immune exposures were likely present. The donor tested CMV seronegative and was one of the 352 seronegative cohort members. Every donor gave a peripheral blood sample, and the peripheral blood mononuclear cells from that sample were used for TCR beta sequencing. The Qiagen DNeasy Blood Extraction Kit was used to extract genomic DNA from the blood cell samples. Library prep was done by the immunoSEQ multiplex PCR assay. For the multiplex PCR, a mixture combining 60 forward primers for TCR Vbeta segments and 13 reverse primers for TCR Jbeta segments was used. A multiplex PCR assay on genomic DNA amplified the CDR3 region of rearranged TCR beta genes. The Illumina HiSeq System was used to sequence the amplified TCR beta libraries as 87-base-pair reads. As for the authors' bioinformatics: A later analysis tallied roughly 78 million unique TCR beta chains across the 640 or so repertoires, and approximately 12 million of those chains were shared by two or more donors. Raw reads were error-corrected and collapsed into unique sequences by a nearest-neighbor algorithm in which closely related sequences were merged to remove PCR and sequencing errors. To assign V, D and J gene segments, CDR3 sequences were aligned to IMGT reference sequences. For a sequence to be retained, at least a six-nucleotide match to both a V gene segment and a J gene segment was required. A rearrangement was called productive if the CDR3 had no stop codons and remained in frame with V and J, and every other rearrangement was called non-productive. CDR3 was defined according to IMGT convention as the region running from the second conserved V-encoded cysteine to the conserved J-encoded phenylalanine. The earlier analysis of 500 to 750 of the donors excluded any sequence lacking an unambiguous match to a single V gene segment. An earlier analysis of approximately 590 of the donors called V segments functional above 56.7% productive rearrangements and segregating when the between-donor standard deviation exceeded 5%. To diagnose cytomegalovirus status from the catalog of TCR beta chain sequences, a statistical classification framework was built. In a later analysis, TCR nucleotide sequences were compared against IMGT/GENE-DB human TR gene sequences so that V and J genes could be assigned. In a later analysis, CDR3 sequences and most-parsimonious VDJ recombination scenarios were assigned using the TCRdist pipeline. In a later analysis, each TCR beta chain was defined by its CDR3 amino acid sequence together with its V-gene family, and reads lacking a unique V-gene family were excluded. A later analysis removed 500 to 650 highly shared, low-generation-probability nucleotide sequences to deal with suspected cross-contamination and a sequencing artifact. In a later analysis, a clonal expansion index for each public chain was calculated from normalized within-repertoire ranks of inferred template counts. Generation probabilities in a later analysis came from a VDJ recombination model fitted to out-of-frame rearrangements, and those results were checked against IGoR. In a later analysis, TCR-TCR, TCR-HLA and TCR-CMV co-occurrence was scored with hypergeometric tests, and a repertoire-size bias correction was applied to TCR pairs. A later analysis estimated false discovery rates by permuting HLA or CMV assignments 20 times. In a later analysis, co-occurring TCRs were grouped with DBSCAN, and TCRdist sequence similarity was added when clustering was performed within HLA-allele-positive subsets. For co-occurrence clustering, repertoires with fewer than 30,000 or more than 120,000 public chains were excluded, along with five or six repertoires with anomalous nucleotide sharing. The source is immuneACCESS, and TCRdb retained only in-frame sequences with V and J called. Part of the clones is not carried over; for the studies checked, unresolved V genes explain less than half of this, and the remainder is unexplained. The D gene and trimming were derived from the DNA, and the V and J assignments and clone size from that table. For this sample the table gives roughly 150,000 clones, of which around 83% were detected only once. The top ten clones comprise approximately 2.5% of the sample.

About this clone itself: Its antigen target is currently unknown. Base qualities are not recorded, but no much larger clone differs from it by a single base.

Study-level results and caveats: Most TCR sequences were observed very rarely across donors, whereas some public TCRs were present in many individuals. The sequencing pipeline was judged likely to have produced a cluster of highly shared sequence variants as a technical artifact. Correlated functional status among segregating V segments might reflect linkage disequilibrium, but an unknown experimental factor could not be ruled out. A later genetic analysis associated a missense DCLRE1C variant with V-gene and J-gene trimming of TCR beta chains, and an independent cohort replicated the association. In an earlier analysis of 587 of the donors, most TCR beta V segments appeared in productive rearrangements about 87% or about 30% of the time, broadly matching IMGT annotations. Because HLA typing was unavailable for some donors at each locus, only the typed subset was used in association tests. The classifier was reported to diagnose cytomegalovirus status with high specificity and sensitivity in both the original cohort and the validation cohort. Compared with equally common non-associated chains, HLA-associated TCR beta chains in a later analysis were more clonally expanded and had lower generation probabilities. A further reported finding was that TCR beta sequences accurately predicted the HLA-A and HLA-B alleles for most subjects in the first cohort. Most CMV-associated TCR beta chains appeared to be HLA-restricted in a later analysis, and the HLA associations seemed to be driven largely by CMV exposure. According to a later analysis, TCR association rates differed among HLA loci, with DRB1 alleles showing the most associated TCRs and HLA-C alleles showing the fewest. Specific HLA alleles were associated with 15,000 to 20,000 TCR beta sequences at a false discovery rate of 0.05 in a later analysis. A later genetic analysis reported fewer N-insertions in productive TCRs among donors in an Asian-associated ancestry cluster than the approximately 670-donor mean. In vitro tests confirmed that a few of the cytomegalovirus-associated TCR beta chains recognize cytomegalovirus antigens. This cohort had only TCR beta chains sequenced, and the lack of alpha or paired-chain data limited which features could be detected. The earlier analysis of 587 of the donors excluded around 17 rarely observed V segments, including chromosome 9 orphons, because counts were too low. When HLA alleles, especially DR and DQ, strongly co-occurred, TCR associations were difficult to assign to individual alleles. The authors suggested that the approach could potentially be extended to other disease states and immunological phenotypes. Presence/absence analyses assumed roughly uniform sequencing depth across donors, an assumption that may not hold. A later analysis reported that several top co-occurrence clusters appeared linked to parvovirus B19, influenza, CMV and Epstein-Barr virus. For the cohort, immune exposure information was limited to CMV serostatus. The study listed 150 to 200 TCR beta chains as associated with cytomegalovirus.

This sequence was found in a woman between 18 and 29 years old in good health and CMV-seronegative. Sequences were obtained from PBMCs.

Read as DNA, the sequence is TGTGCCTGGAGTGTAGCGGGGAACGGCTACACCTTC. This yields the protein CAWSVAGNGYTF. The chain uses TRBV30 and TRBJ1-2; the D gene cannot be named for sure. Looking up the germline V gene (reference sequence) yields CDR1 GTSNPN and CDR2 SVGIG. V was cut back by 0 bases and J by 8 bases, leaving a gap of 10 bases between them. The CDR3 starts with the cysteine, ends with the phenylalanine, and has 12 residues. This entry keeps only the CDR3 DNA: 36 bases, framed from base 1.